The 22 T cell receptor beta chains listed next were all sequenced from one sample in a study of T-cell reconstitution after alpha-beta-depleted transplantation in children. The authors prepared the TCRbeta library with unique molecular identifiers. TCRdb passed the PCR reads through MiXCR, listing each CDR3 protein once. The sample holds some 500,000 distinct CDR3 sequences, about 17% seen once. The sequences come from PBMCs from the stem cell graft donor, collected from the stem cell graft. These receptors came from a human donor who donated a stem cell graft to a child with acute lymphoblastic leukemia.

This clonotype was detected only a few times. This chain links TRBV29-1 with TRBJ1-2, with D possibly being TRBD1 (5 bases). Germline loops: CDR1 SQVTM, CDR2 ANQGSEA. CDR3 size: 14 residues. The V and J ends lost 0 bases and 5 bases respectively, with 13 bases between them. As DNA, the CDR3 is TGCAGCGTTGAAGAATTGACCGGGGGTTATGGCTACACCTTC. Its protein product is CSVEELTGGYGYTF.

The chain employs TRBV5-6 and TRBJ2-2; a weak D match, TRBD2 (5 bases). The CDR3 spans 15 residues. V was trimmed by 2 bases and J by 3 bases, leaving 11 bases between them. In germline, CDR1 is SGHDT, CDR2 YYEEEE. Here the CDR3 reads CASSLGRMYTGELFF. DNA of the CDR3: TGTGCCAGCAGCTTAGGGAGAATGTACACCGGGGAGCTGTTTTTT. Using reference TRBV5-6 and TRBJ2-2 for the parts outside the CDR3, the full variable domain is DAGVTQSPTHLIKTRGQQVTLRCSPKSGHDTVSWYQQALGQGPQFIFQYYEEEERQRGNFPDRFSGHQFPNYSSELNVNALLLGDSALYLCASSLGRMYTGELFFGEGSRLTVL.

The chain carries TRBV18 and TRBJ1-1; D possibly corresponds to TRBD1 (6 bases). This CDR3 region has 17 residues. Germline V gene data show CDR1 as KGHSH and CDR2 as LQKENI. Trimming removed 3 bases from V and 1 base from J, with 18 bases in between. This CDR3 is CASSPKITTGTNTEAFF. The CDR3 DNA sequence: TGTGCCAGCTCACCTAAGATTACCACAGGGACGAACACTGAAGCTTTCTTT.

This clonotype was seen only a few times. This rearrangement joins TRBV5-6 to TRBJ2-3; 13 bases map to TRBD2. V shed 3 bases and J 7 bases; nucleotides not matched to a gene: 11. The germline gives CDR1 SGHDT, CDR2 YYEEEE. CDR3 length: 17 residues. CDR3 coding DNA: TGTGCCAGCAGCTACGGGACTAGCGGGGTTGGGGGTAATACGCAGTATTTT. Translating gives CASSYGTSGVGGNTQYF.

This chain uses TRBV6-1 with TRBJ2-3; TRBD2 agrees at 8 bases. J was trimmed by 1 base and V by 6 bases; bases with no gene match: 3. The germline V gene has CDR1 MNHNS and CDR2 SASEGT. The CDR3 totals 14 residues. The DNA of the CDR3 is TGTGCCAGCAGACCTAGCGGGCGCACAGATACGCAGTATTTT. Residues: CASRPSGRTDTQYF.

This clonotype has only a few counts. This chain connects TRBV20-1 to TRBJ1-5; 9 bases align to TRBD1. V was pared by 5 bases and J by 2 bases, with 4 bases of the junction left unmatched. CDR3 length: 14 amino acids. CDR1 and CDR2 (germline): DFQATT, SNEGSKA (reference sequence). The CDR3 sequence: CSAAQGAGNQPQHF. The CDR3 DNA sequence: TGCAGTGCTGCACAGGGGGCCGGCAATCAGCCCCAGCATTTT.

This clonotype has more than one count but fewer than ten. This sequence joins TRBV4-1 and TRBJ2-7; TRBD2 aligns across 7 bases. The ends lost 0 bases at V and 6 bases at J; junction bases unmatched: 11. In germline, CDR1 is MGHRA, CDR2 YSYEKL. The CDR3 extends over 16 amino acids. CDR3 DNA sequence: TGCGCCAGCAGCCAAGATCCTGTGGGAGGGAGCGGCGAGCAGTACTTC. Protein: CASSQDPVGGSGEQYF.

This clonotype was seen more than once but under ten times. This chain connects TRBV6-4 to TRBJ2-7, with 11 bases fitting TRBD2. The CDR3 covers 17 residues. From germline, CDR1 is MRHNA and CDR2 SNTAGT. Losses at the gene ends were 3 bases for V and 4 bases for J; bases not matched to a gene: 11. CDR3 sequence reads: CASSEGWIAGGPYEQYF. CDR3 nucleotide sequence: TGTGCCAGCAGTGAGGGGTGGATAGCGGGAGGGCCTTACGAGCAGTACTTC.

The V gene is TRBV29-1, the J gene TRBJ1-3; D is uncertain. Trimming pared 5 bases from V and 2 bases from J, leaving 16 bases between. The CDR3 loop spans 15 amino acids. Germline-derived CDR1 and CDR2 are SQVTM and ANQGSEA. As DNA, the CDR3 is TGCAGCGTTAGCCGGGCCCCGGACCCTGGAAACACCATATATTTT. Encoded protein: CSVSRAPDPGNTIYF.

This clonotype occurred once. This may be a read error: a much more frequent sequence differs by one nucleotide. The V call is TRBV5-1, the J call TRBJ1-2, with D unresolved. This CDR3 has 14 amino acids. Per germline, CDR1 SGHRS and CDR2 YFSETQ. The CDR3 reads CAISLGSGSYGYTF. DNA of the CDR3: TGCGCCATCAGCTTGGGTTCGGGATCCTATGGCTACACCTTC.

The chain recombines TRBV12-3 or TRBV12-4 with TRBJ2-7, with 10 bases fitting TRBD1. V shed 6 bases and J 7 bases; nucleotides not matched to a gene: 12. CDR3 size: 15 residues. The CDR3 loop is CASSSPGQGTEEQYF. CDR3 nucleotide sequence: TGTGCCAGCAGCTCCCCGGGACAGGGGACGGAAGAGCAGTACTTC.

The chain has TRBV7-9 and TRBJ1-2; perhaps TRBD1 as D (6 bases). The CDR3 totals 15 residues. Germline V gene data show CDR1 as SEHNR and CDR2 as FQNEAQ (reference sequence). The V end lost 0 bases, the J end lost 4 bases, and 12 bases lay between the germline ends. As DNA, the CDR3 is TGTGCCAGCAGCTTAGCAGACAGGAGGAGCTATGGCTACACCTTC. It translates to CASSLADRRSYGYTF.

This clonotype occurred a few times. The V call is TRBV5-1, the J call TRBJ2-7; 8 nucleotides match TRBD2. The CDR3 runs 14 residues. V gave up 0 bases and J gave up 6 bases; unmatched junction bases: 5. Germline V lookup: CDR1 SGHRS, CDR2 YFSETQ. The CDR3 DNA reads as TGCGCCAGCAGCTTGGGTAGCGGGAACCGCGAGCAGTACTTC. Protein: CASSLGSGNREQYF.

CDR3 in DNA: TGCAGTGCCCGACTCCGGGGTGGGGACTCACCCCTCCACTTT. It translates to CSARLRGGDSPLHF. The genes are TRBV20-1 and TRBJ1-6; D possibly corresponds to TRBD1 (5 bases). The CDR3 has 14 residues. From germline, CDR1 is DFQATT and CDR2 SNEGSKA (reference sequence). Trimming removed 6 bases at V and 10 bases at J, with 19 bases between.

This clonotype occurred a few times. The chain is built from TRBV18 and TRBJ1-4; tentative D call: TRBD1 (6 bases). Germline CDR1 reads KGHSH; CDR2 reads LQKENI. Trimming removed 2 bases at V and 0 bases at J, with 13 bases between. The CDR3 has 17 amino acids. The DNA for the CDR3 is TGTGCCAGCTCACCATTTCAGGGGACCGCAACTAATGAAAAACTGTTTTTT. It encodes CASSPFQGTATNEKLFF.

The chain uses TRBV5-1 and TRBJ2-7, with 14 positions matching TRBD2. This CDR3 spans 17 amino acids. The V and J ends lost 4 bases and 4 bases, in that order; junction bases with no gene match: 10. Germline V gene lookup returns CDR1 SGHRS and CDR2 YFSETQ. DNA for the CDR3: TGCGCCAGCAGCACTCCGACTAGCGGGAGGGGAGAATACGAGCAGTACTTC. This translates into CASSTPTSGRGEYEQYF.

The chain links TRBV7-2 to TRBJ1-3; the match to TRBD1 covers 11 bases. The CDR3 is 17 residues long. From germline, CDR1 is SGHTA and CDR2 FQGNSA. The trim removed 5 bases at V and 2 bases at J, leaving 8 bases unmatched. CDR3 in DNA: TGTGCCAGCAGCCACGCAGCGGACAGGGGGCCTGGAAACACCATATATTTT. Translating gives CASSHAADRGPGNTIYF.

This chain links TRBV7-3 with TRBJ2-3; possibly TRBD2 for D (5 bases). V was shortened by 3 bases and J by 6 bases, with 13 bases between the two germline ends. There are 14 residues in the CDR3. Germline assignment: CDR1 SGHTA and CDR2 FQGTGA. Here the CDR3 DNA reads TGTGCCAGCAGCTTCGGACGGGGTGCGGATACGCAGTATTTT. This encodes CASSFGRGADTQYF.

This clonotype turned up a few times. In DNA, the CDR3 is TGCAGTGCTTGTCGGGGGGCGCGAGATACGCAGTATTTT. Its translation is CSACRGARDTQYF. This chain joins TRBV20-1 and TRBJ2-3; TRBD2 is a possible D gene (7 bases). Trimming pared 5 bases from V and 5 bases from J, leaving 14 bases between. Germline V CDR1 and CDR2: DFQATT, SNEGSKA (reference sequence). The CDR3 is 13 residues long.

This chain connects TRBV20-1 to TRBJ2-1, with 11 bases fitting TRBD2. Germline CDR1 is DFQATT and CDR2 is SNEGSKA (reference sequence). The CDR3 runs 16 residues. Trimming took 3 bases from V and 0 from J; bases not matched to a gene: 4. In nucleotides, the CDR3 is TGCAGTGCTAGTGGGACTAGCGGTTACTCCTACAATGAGCAGTTCTTC. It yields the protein CSASGTSGYSYNEQFF.

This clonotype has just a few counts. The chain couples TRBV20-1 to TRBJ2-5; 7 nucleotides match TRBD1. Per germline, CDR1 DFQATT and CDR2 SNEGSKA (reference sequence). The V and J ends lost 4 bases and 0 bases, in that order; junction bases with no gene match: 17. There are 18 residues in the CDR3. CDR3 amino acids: CSAIYGQVALPNQETQYF. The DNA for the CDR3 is TGCAGTGCTATCTACGGACAGGTCGCCCTACCCAACCAAGAGACCCAGTACTTC.

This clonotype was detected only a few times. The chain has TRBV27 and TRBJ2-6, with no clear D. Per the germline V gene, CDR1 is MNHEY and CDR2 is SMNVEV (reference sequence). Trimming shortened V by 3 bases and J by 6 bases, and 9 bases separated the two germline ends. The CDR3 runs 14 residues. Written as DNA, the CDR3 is TGTGCCAGCAGTTTTGGGTATGAGGCCAACGTCCTGACTTTC. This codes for CASSFGYEANVLTF.